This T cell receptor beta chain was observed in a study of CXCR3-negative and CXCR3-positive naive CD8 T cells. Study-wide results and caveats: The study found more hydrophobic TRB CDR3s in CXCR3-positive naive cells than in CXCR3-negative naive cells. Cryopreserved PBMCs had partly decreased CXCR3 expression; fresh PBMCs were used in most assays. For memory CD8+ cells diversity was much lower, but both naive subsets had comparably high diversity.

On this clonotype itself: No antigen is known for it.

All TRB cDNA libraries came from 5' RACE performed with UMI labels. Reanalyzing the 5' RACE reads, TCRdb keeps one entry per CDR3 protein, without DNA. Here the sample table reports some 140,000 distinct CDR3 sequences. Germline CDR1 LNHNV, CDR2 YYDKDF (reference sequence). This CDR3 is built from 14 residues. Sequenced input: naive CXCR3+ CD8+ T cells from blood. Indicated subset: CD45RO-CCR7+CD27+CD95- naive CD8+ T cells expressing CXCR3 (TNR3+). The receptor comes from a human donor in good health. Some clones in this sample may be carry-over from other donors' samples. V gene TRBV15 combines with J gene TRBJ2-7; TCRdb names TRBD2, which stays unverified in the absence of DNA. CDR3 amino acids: CATSRVWESGEQYF. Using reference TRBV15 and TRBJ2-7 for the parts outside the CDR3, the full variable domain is DAMVIQNPRYQVTQFGKPVTLSCSQTLNHNVMYWYQQKSSQAPKLLFHYYDKDFNNEADTPDNFQSRRPNTSFCFLDIRSPGLGDTAMYLCATSRVWESGEQYFGPGTRLTVT.